These 32 T cell receptor beta chains share one sample of origin, sequenced in a study of shared clonotypes between healthy human individuals. The assay was immunoSEQ multiplex PCR, and TCRdb's table has in-frame clones only and misses some. There are 1.5 million to 2.5 million clones in the sample; about 95% occur only once, and 1.2% lies in the top ten. CD45RO-negative CD8 cells positively selected for CCR7 made up the naive population, which excluded terminally differentiated effector memory CD45RA+ cells. Sequencing used naive CD8+ T cells sorted from blood. All receptors come from a man aged 18 to 30 in good health.

This chain links TRBV10-1 with TRBJ2-3, with 7 positions matching TRBD1. The CDR3 has 16 amino acids. The germline V gene encodes CDR1 WNHNN and CDR2 SYGVQD (reference sequence). Trimming cost V 6 bases and J 0 bases; bases outside gene matches: 9. The DNA of the CDR3 is TGCGCCAGCAGCTATGACCCGGGACAGAGCACAGATACGCAGTATTTT. The encoded protein is CASSYDPGQSTDTQYF.

CDR3 loop: CASSILFGAEQFF. CDR3 bases: TGTGCCAGTAGTATTCTATTCGGGGCTGAGCAGTTCTTC. This sequence joins TRBV19 and TRBJ2-1; D tentatively fits TRBD1 or TRBD2 (5 bases each). The CDR3 runs 13 residues. From germline, CDR1 is LNHDA and CDR2 SQIVND (reference sequence). Trimming took 3 bases from V and 9 from J, leaving 12 bases between them.

The J gene is TRBJ2-1, the V gene TRBV27; D is possibly TRBD1 (5 bases). CDR1 MNHEY and CDR2 SMNVEV come from the germline V gene (reference sequence). The CDR3 consists of 14 residues. V dropped 0 bases and J dropped 7 bases, with 10 bases sitting between them. The CDR3 here is CASSLSRQGNEQFF. In DNA, the CDR3 is TGTGCCAGCAGTTTATCGAGGCAGGGTAATGAGCAGTTCTTC.

The rearrangement uses TRBV27 and TRBJ1-1; D perhaps matches TRBD1 (5 bases). This CDR3 region has 15 residues. Between the trimmed V and J ends, which lost 5 bases and 5 bases, there was a span of 18 bases. Germline V gene data show CDR1 as MNHEY and CDR2 as SMNVEV (reference sequence). The CDR3 coding sequence is TGTGCCAGCAGTGCCGGGACTCCAGAAGAGACTGAAGCTTTCTTT. It encodes CASSAGTPEETEAFF.

The gene calls are TRBV29-1 and TRBJ2-5; D gene uncertain. Germline V lookup: CDR1 SQVTM, CDR2 ANQGSEA. The CDR3 loop spans 15 amino acids. Trimming cost V 0 bases and J 5 bases, with 16 bases left between them. CDR3 DNA: TGCAGCGTTGAAGATCGTAAGGATATCACGGAGACCCAGTACTTC. Translation: CSVEDRKDITETQYF.

V and J are TRBV2 and TRBJ2-2; D is uncertain. Per the germline V gene, CDR1 is SNHLY and CDR2 is FYNNEI. With 8 bases removed from V and 0 bases from J, the gap between germline ends came to 7 bases. This CDR3 comprises 13 residues. The CDR3 here is CASAASNTGELFF. The CDR3 nucleotides read TGTGCCAGCGCGGCCTCGAACACCGGGGAGCTGTTTTTT.

This chain connects TRBV13 to TRBJ2-1; weak D call: TRBD2 (5 bases). The germline V gene has CDR1 PRHDT and CDR2 FYEKMQ (reference sequence). The CDR3 sequence is 15 residues long. V lost 7 bases to trimming and J lost 1 base, with 14 bases between them. The CDR3 nucleotides read TGTGCCAGCACTCTTTCGGGGAGATCCTACAATGAGCAGTTCTTC. Its protein is CASTLSGRSYNEQFF.

The V and J genes are TRBV11-2 and TRBJ2-7, with 11 bases fitting TRBD2. J lost 3 bases, V lost 4 bases, and 2 bases had no gene match. CDR1 SGHAT and CDR2 FQNNGV come from the germline V gene. The CDR3 spans 14 residues. CDR3 sequence: CASSSLAGDYEQYF. CDR3 DNA sequence: TGTGCCAGCAGCTCACTAGCGGGAGACTACGAGCAGTACTTC.

Points on this clone: The identical CDR3 is also encoded by other nucleotide sequences in the sample. This chain uses TRBV30 with TRBJ2-3, with 15 nucleotides matching TRBD2. CDR3 length: 15 amino acids. V trimming: 1 base; J trimming: 6 bases; junction bases outside the gene matches: 2. CDR1 GTSNPN and CDR2 SVGIG come from the germline V gene (reference sequence). The CDR3 nucleotides read TGTGCCTGGAGTGCAGGGACTAGCGGGGGGGATACGCAGTATTTT. This gives the protein CAWSAGTSGGDTQYF.

V usage is TRBV6-5 and J usage is TRBJ2-1; 9 bases align to TRBD1. Losses at the gene ends were 2 bases for V and 9 bases for J; bases not matched to a gene: 5. The CDR3 has 14 amino acids. Germline CDR1 is MNHEY and CDR2 is SVGAGI. The CDR3 DNA sequence: TGTGCCAGCAGTTACGCTACAGGGGGCAGTGAGCAGTTCTTC. Translating it yields CASSYATGGSEQFF.

The chain is built from TRBV6-5 and TRBJ2-3, with 11 bases lining up with TRBD2. J was trimmed by 2 bases and V by 5 bases; bases with no gene match: 3. This CDR3 spans 15 amino acids. Germline assignment: CDR1 MNHEY and CDR2 SVGAGI. CDR3 loop: CASSALAGVTDTQYF. CDR3 DNA: TGTGCCAGCAGTGCACTAGCGGGAGTCACAGATACGCAGTATTTT.

V gene TRBV5-1 combines with J gene TRBJ2-1; D gene uncertain. This CDR3 has 12 amino acids. Germline V gene sequence: CDR1 SGHRS, CDR2 YFSETQ. V dropped 3 bases and J dropped 6 bases, with 7 bases sitting between them. The CDR3 DNA follows: TGCGCCAGCAGCTATAGGGTCAATGAGCAGTTCTTC. It codes for CASSYRVNEQFF.

In the case of this clone: This same CDR3 is encoded by further DNA sequences in the sample. The CDR3 spells CASSQVLSTDTQYF. CDR3 nucleotides: TGCGCCAGCAGCCAAGTTCTCAGCACAGATACGCAGTATTTT. The V gene is TRBV4-1, the J gene TRBJ2-3; D gene ambiguous. This CDR3 is built from 14 residues. Germline CDR1 MGHRA, CDR2 YSYEKL. The V end was cut by 1 base, the J end by 0 bases, with 5 bases between.

This chain uses TRBV10-3 with TRBJ1-5; D not certain. The V end was cut by 2 bases, the J end by 3 bases, with 8 bases between. The V gene's germline CDR1 is ENHRY and CDR2 SYGVKD. The CDR3 covers 14 residues. The CDR3 DNA follows: TGTGCCATCAGTGAGGGCCAGGACAATCAGCCCCAGCATTTT. It encodes CAISEGQDNQPQHF.

The chain couples TRBV6-5 to TRBJ2-1, with 11 nucleotides matching TRBD2. J lost 10 bases, V lost 1 base, and 6 bases had no gene match. The CDR3 extends over 15 amino acids. The germline gives CDR1 MNHEY, CDR2 SVGAGI. CDR3 region: CASSYYTSGSGEQFF. The DNA of the CDR3 is TGTGCCAGCAGTTACTATACTAGCGGGAGCGGAGAGCAGTTCTTC.

The chain links TRBV30 to TRBJ2-7; tentative D call: TRBD1 (5 bases). The CDR3 contains 14 residues. Per germline, CDR1 GTSNPN and CDR2 SVGIG (reference sequence). V was clipped by 4 bases and J by 1 base, with 14 bases between them. The CDR3 bases are TGTGCCTGGAATTATGGGGCTGGTTCCTACGAGCAGTACTTC. As protein: CAWNYGAGSYEQYF.

This rearrangement joins TRBV27 to TRBJ1-2, with D possibly matching TRBD1 (5 bases). The V end lost 8 bases, the J end lost 7 bases, and 17 bases lay between the germline ends. Germline V CDR1 and CDR2: MNHEY, SMNVEV (reference sequence). CDR3 length equals 13 residues. The CDR3, as DNA: TGTGCCAGCTTAGGCTCAGGGTCCTCTGGCTACACCTTC. Amino acids: CASLGSGSSGYTF.

Here the CDR3 reads CAWSGLGWANTEAFF. CDR3 DNA sequence: TGTGCCTGGAGTGGATTAGGGTGGGCGAACACTGAAGCTTTCTTT. This chain connects TRBV30 to TRBJ1-1; unclear D gene. V dropped 1 base and J dropped 1 base, with 13 bases sitting between them. This CDR3 contains 15 residues. From germline, CDR1 is GTSNPN and CDR2 SVGIG (reference sequence).

DNA of the CDR3: TGTGCCTGGAGCCGACTAGCGGGAGTTTCCGAGCAGTACTTC. Protein: CAWSRLAGVSEQYF. This sequence joins TRBV30 and TRBJ2-5, with TRBD2 matching over 12 bases. Near its end, the DNA agrees better with TRBJ2-7, so the J call may be wrong. Germline values: CDR1 GTSNPN, CDR2 SVGIG (reference sequence). The CDR3 totals 14 residues.

In its sample, this clone was seen once. The chain employs TRBV7-9 and TRBJ2-1; 9 nucleotides line up with TRBD2. Trimming cost V 0 bases and J 6 bases; bases outside gene matches: 9. The CDR3 extends over 17 amino acids. Germline assignment: CDR1 SEHNR and CDR2 FQNEAQ (reference sequence). The CDR3 protein is CASSLALGGRGLNEQFF. CDR3 nucleotides: TGTGCCAGCAGCTTAGCGCTTGGCGGGAGGGGACTCAATGAGCAGTTCTTC.

The chain combines TRBV27 with TRBJ1-5, with D unclear. From germline, CDR1 is MNHEY and CDR2 SMNVEV (reference sequence). The germline V and J ends were trimmed by 6 bases and 3 bases, with 9 bases remaining between them. There are 13 residues in the CDR3. The CDR3 here is CASRPGYNQPQHF. As DNA, the CDR3 is TGTGCCAGCAGACCAGGATACAATCAGCCCCAGCATTTT.

The chain couples TRBV9 to TRBJ2-7; D possibly corresponds to TRBD2 (5 bases). CDR3 length: 14 residues. With 3 bases removed from V and 2 bases from J, the gap between germline ends came to 12 bases. In germline, CDR1 is SGDLS, CDR2 YYNGEE. For the CDR3, the DNA is TGTGCCAGCAGCGGAGGGCTCCGACCCTACGAGCAGTACTTC. Its protein is CASSGGLRPYEQYF.

The gene calls are TRBV29-1 and TRBJ2-5, with 8 positions matching TRBD1. Per the germline V gene, CDR1 is SQVTM and CDR2 is ANQGSEA. The CDR3 extends over 14 amino acids. Trimming removed 1 base from V and 3 bases from J; junction bases left unmatched: 4. The CDR3 loop reads CSVEGYRGEETQYF. The CDR3 DNA reads as TGCAGCGTTGAAGGGTACAGGGGGGAAGAGACCCAGTACTTC.

With regard to this clone: Other DNA sequences in the sample encode the same CDR3. The rearrangement links TRBV27 to TRBJ1-5, with 7 bases matching TRBD1. This CDR3 region has 13 residues. The germline CDR1 and CDR2 sequences are MNHEY and SMNVEV (reference sequence). The ends lost 5 bases at V and 2 bases at J; junction bases unmatched: 0. The CDR3: CASSDRGNQPQHF. CDR3 nucleotides: TGTGCCAGCAGTGACAGGGGCAATCAGCCCCAGCATTTT.

The chain employs TRBV28 and TRBJ2-7; tentative D call: TRBD2 (6 bases). This CDR3 has 18 residues. Germline-derived CDR1 and CDR2 are MDHEN and SYDVKM. V lost 4 bases and J lost 4, with 26 bases in between. As DNA, the CDR3 is TGTGCCAGCAGTTCCCTGGGTCCCTTAGCGGCGCCTGGGTACGAGCAGTACTTC. Residues: CASSSLGPLAAPGYEQYF.

The chain links TRBV4-2 to TRBJ1-1, with TRBD1 identical over 7 bases. The CDR3 extends over 18 amino acids. V lost 0 bases to trimming and J lost 1 base; unmatched junction nucleotides: 11. Germline lookup yields CDR1 LGHNA and CDR2 YNFKEQ. The DNA for the CDR3 is TGTGCCAGCAGCCAAGAGGGGGTAGGGACAGAGGGGAACACTGAAGCTTTCTTT. Protein sequence: CASSQEGVGTEGNTEAFF.

The rearrangement uses TRBV19 and TRBJ2-2; possibly TRBD1 for D (6 bases). The V gene lost 9 bases and the J gene lost 2 bases, with 10 bases spanning the gap. This CDR3 is built from 13 residues. The germline V gene has CDR1 LNHDA and CDR2 SQIVND (reference sequence). The CDR3 reads CASQGINTGELFF. The DNA for the CDR3 is TGTGCCAGCCAGGGGATAAACACCGGGGAGCTGTTTTTT.

This rearrangement joins TRBV7-3 to TRBJ2-7; 7 bases fit TRBD1. The CDR3 is made up of 14 amino acids. Looked up from germline, CDR1 is SGHTA and CDR2 is FQGTGA. Trimming removed 4 bases from V and 2 bases from J; junction bases left unmatched: 5. CDR3: CASSWPRGTYEQYF. The CDR3 bases are TGTGCCAGCAGCTGGCCCAGGGGGACCTACGAGCAGTACTTC.

Comments on this clone: Other DNA variants within this sample encode the same CDR3. This chain uses TRBV4-1 with TRBJ2-7, with 12 bases identical to TRBD2. The CDR3 runs 15 residues. The J segment lost 4 bases and the V segment lost 3 bases, leaving 4 bases of the junction unmatched. The germline gives CDR1 MGHRA, CDR2 YSYEKL. CDR3: CASSHGLAGSYEQYF. The CDR3 coding sequence is TGCGCCAGCAGCCACGGACTAGCGGGATCATACGAGCAGTACTTC.

A single count supports this clone. The rearrangement uses TRBV25-1 and TRBJ2-4; D is perhaps TRBD1 (8 bases). This CDR3 is built from 14 residues. Trimming took off 6 bases at V and 5 bases at J, with 14 bases between the two ends. Germline V gene lookup returns CDR1 MGHDK and CDR2 SYGVNS. The CDR3 DNA is TGTGCCAGCAGCGACACAGGGGGGGAAAACATTCAGTACTTC. Residues: CASSDTGGENIQYF.

The chain is built from TRBV7-3 and TRBJ2-5; 10 nucleotides match TRBD2. From germline, CDR1 is SGHTA and CDR2 FQGTGA. The CDR3 is made up of 14 amino acids. V lost 5 bases and J lost 3; bases outside the gene matches: 3. As DNA, the CDR3 is TGTGCCAGCAGCCATAGCGGGGGGAAAGAGACCCAGTACTTC. As protein: CASSHSGGKETQYF.

The J gene is TRBJ2-7, the V gene TRBV27; TRBD2 matches 9 bases. The CDR3 has 16 amino acids. J was trimmed by 2 bases and V by 5 bases; bases with no gene match: 10. Germline CDR1 MNHEY, CDR2 SMNVEV (reference sequence). The CDR3 here is CASSPSSGAVPYEQYF. CDR3 nucleotides: TGTGCCAGCAGTCCGTCTAGCGGGGCGGTTCCCTACGAGCAGTACTTC.